The 31 T cell receptor beta chains in this list originate from one sample, sequenced in a study of blood T cell repertoires in COVID-19. The table came from immunoSEQ multiplex PCR; TCRdb's copy has only in-frame clones and leaves some out. The sample carries under 150,000 clones, approximately 85% recorded once. Sequencing used peripheral blood. These receptors originate from a human donor in a cohort sampled during active COVID-19.

This chain links TRBV25-1 with TRBJ2-1; D unclear. Trimming removed 0 bases at V and 10 bases at J, with 13 bases between. Per the germline V gene, CDR1 is MGHDK and CDR2 is SYGVNS. The CDR3 spans 14 residues. The CDR3 is CASSEYGPSREQFF. The CDR3 DNA follows: TGTGCCAGCAGTGAATATGGTCCCTCTAGGGAGCAGTTCTTC.

The V gene is TRBV7-3, the J gene TRBJ1-1, with D unclear. This CDR3 contains 13 residues. The V and J ends lost 5 bases and 7 bases respectively, with 14 bases between them. Germline-derived CDR1 and CDR2 are SGHTA and FQGTGA. The CDR3 spells CASSPQPAGEAFF. The CDR3 DNA follows: TGTGCCAGCAGCCCACAGCCCGCGGGTGAAGCTTTCTTT.

The gene calls are TRBV9 and TRBJ1-6; D is uncertain. The germline CDR1 and CDR2 sequences are SGDLS and YYNGEE. CDR3 length: 14 residues. Trimming took off 0 bases at V and 8 bases at J, with 9 bases between the two ends. The CDR3 loop is CASSVGTEDSPLHF. The CDR3 DNA follows: TGTGCCAGCAGCGTAGGTACGGAGGATTCACCCCTCCACTTT.

V usage is TRBV2 and J usage is TRBJ2-1; 12 nucleotides match TRBD2. The CDR3 consists of 16 residues. V trimming: 6 bases; J trimming: 9 bases; junction bases outside the gene matches: 12. Germline-derived CDR1 and CDR2 are SNHLY and FYNNEI. The DNA of the CDR3 is TGTGCCAGCAGGGACGGACTAGCGGGAACCGGCGGTGAGCAGTTCTTC. It specifies CASRDGLAGTGGEQFF.

This chain connects TRBV6-2 or TRBV6-3 to TRBJ1-1; D is possibly TRBD1 (6 bases). Deletions cut 4 bases from V and 1 base from J, with 19 bases between. CDR1 and CDR2 from the germline V gene are MNHEY and SVGEGT. The CDR3 covers 17 residues. CDR3 nucleotides: TGTGCCAGCAGTTTGGGTCGGGACGGGACATGGAACACTGAAGCTTTCTTT. Translating it yields CASSLGRDGTWNTEAFF.

V gene TRBV9 combines with J gene TRBJ2-1, with 7 bases identical to TRBD2. There are 15 residues in the CDR3. After removal of 0 bases from V and 6 bases from J, the junction contained 6 bases not matched to a gene. Germline-derived CDR1 and CDR2 are SGDLS and YYNGEE. CDR3 sequence reads: CASSVGRGGGNEQFF. The CDR3 DNA follows: TGTGCCAGCAGCGTAGGGCGGGGCGGGGGCAATGAGCAGTTCTTC.

The chain has TRBV7-8 and TRBJ2-5; 7 bases are a match to TRBD1. There are 14 residues in the CDR3. V gave up 2 bases and J gave up 4 bases; unmatched junction bases: 4. Germline loops: CDR1 SGHVS, CDR2 FQNEAQ. CDR3 nucleotide sequence: TGTGCCAGCAGCTTAACAGGGGTGGGAGAGACCCAGTACTTC. As protein: CASSLTGVGETQYF.

The chain uses TRBV11-1 and TRBJ1-3; tentatively, D is TRBD1 (5 bases). CDR3 length: 14 residues. Trimming cost V 5 bases and J 4 bases, with 12 bases left between them. Per the germline V gene, CDR1 is SGHAT and CDR2 is FQDESV (reference sequence). This CDR3 is CASSPGTHGNTIYF. In nucleotides, the CDR3 is TGTGCCAGCAGCCCCGGGACTCACGGAAACACCATATATTTT.

This clone was detected once. The J gene is TRBJ2-1, the V gene TRBV7-2, with D perhaps TRBD1 (5 bases). The germline V and J ends were trimmed by 1 base and 9 bases, with 16 bases remaining between them. CDR3 length: 15 amino acids. Germline lookup yields CDR1 SGHTA and CDR2 FQGNSA. The CDR3 sequence: CASSLGLDNRSEQFF. CDR3 DNA: TGTGCCAGCAGCTTAGGGTTAGATAACAGGAGTGAGCAGTTCTTC. Drawing the rest from reference TRBV7-2 and TRBJ2-1, the complete variable domain is GAGVSQSPSNKVTEKGKDVELRCDPISGHTALYWYRQSLGQGLEFLIYFQGNSAPDKSGLPSDRFSAERTGGSVSTLTIQRTQQEDSAVYLCASSLGLDNRSEQFFGPGTRLTVL.

V gene TRBV24-1 combines with J gene TRBJ2-2; D unclear. The V and J ends lost 5 bases and 4 bases respectively, with 10 bases between them. Germline V gene lookup returns CDR1 KGHDR and CDR2 SFDVKD. The CDR3 runs 14 residues. The DNA of the CDR3 is TGTGCCACCAGTGGGGCAGCTCCCACCGGGGAGCTGTTTTTT. Translating gives CATSGAAPTGELFF.

The genes are TRBV27 and TRBJ1-1; a weak D match, TRBD1 (6 bases). The CDR3 runs 13 residues. V lost 6 bases and J 0 bases, leaving 8 bases between the germline ends. Germline V gives CDR1 MNHEY, CDR2 SMNVEV (reference sequence). CDR3 sequence reads: CASRGTLNTEAFF. The CDR3 coding sequence is TGTGCCAGCAGGGGGACATTGAACACTGAAGCTTTCTTT.

The rearrangement uses TRBV5-5 and TRBJ1-1; 9 bases match TRBD1. V dropped 4 bases and J dropped 1; count of bases not matched to a gene: 5. The CDR3 has 15 amino acids. Germline V lookup: CDR1 SGHKS, CDR2 YYEKEE (reference sequence). The CDR3 loop is CASSGTGSGNTEAFF. DNA for the CDR3: TGTGCCAGCAGCGGGACAGGGTCCGGGAACACTGAAGCTTTCTTT.

DNA of the CDR3: TGTGCCAGCTCAAAGGACAGGGGGGGTACTGAAGCTTTCTTT. This codes for CASSKDRGGTEAFF. The rearrangement uses TRBV18 and TRBJ1-1; 10 bases are a match to TRBD1. The junction had 5 bases not matched to a gene; V was cut back by 5 bases and J by 5 bases. The CDR3 sequence is 14 residues long. CDR1 is KGHSH, CDR2 LQKENI, per germline.

The genes are TRBV6-1 and TRBJ2-7; weak D call: TRBD1 (5 bases). CDR3 length: 15 residues. V was clipped by 1 base and J by 5 bases, with 15 bases between them. Germline V lookup: CDR1 MNHNS, CDR2 SASEGT. CDR3 sequence: CASSEGGRALDEQYF. In DNA, the CDR3 is TGTGCCAGCAGTGAAGGGGGCAGGGCCCTCGACGAGCAGTACTTC.

The chain carries TRBV6-6 and TRBJ1-1, with D possibly TRBD1 on 6 matching bases. CDR3 size: 15 residues. Trimming left V 8 bases short and J 4 bases short, with 20 bases between. The V gene's germline CDR1 is MNHNY and CDR2 SVGAGI (reference sequence). The CDR3 DNA reads as TGTGCCAGCGGACAGACACAACCGATGGGCACTGAAGCTTTCTTT. Protein: CASGQTQPMGTEAFF.

In DNA form, the CDR3 reads TGTGCCAGCAGTTACTTATCCCGGAACGGGGAAGCTTTCTTT. Its translation is CASSYLSRNGEAFF. This chain joins TRBV6-2 or TRBV6-3 and TRBJ1-1; no firm D call. The CDR3 is 14 amino acids. Germline values: CDR1 MNHEY, CDR2 SVGEGT. Trimming removed 1 base at V and 8 bases at J, with 14 bases between.

CDR3 protein: CASSPWTGGVTF. DNA for the CDR3: TGTGCCAGCAGCCCATGGACAGGGGGTGTCACCTTC. V usage is TRBV7-9 and J usage is TRBJ1-2; 10 nucleotides match TRBD1. Trimming at V came to 5 bases and at J to 13 bases, leaving 7 bases not matched to a gene. The CDR3 has 12 amino acids. CDR1 and CDR2 (germline): SEHNR, FQNEAQ (reference sequence).

This chain joins TRBV5-8 and TRBJ1-5, with 10 bases fitting TRBD1. The length of the CDR3 is 15 residues. V shed 2 bases, J shed 4 bases, and the junction held 3 bases outside the gene matches. CDR1 SGHTS and CDR2 YDEGEE come from the germline V gene. CDR3 sequence reads: CASSFRTGGNQPQHF. CDR3 DNA: TGTGCCAGCAGCTTCCGGACAGGGGGGAATCAGCCCCAGCATTTT.

V gene TRBV9 combines with J gene TRBJ2-1, with 9 bases that match TRBD1. V lost 8 bases, J lost 7 bases, and 10 bases stayed unmatched. This CDR3 is 14 amino acids long. CDR1 SGDLS and CDR2 YYNGEE come from the germline V gene. CDR3 sequence reads: CASVPGQGVNEQFF. The CDR3 DNA sequence: TGTGCCAGTGTACCGGGACAGGGTGTGAATGAGCAGTTCTTC.

This rearrangement joins TRBV27 to TRBJ1-4; 9 nucleotides line up with TRBD1. The CDR3 is 15 amino acids. Losses at the gene ends were 4 bases for V and 4 bases for J; bases not matched to a gene: 4. Germline CDR1 and CDR2: MNHEY and SMNVEV (reference sequence). The CDR3 loop reads CASSYRTGDNEKLFF. In DNA, the CDR3 is TGTGCCAGCAGTTACCGGACAGGGGATAATGAAAAACTGTTTTTT.

This clone was found many times. V usage is TRBV19 and J usage is TRBJ1-6, with D unresolved. CDR1 and CDR2 (germline): LNHDA, SQIVND (reference sequence). The CDR3 loop spans 14 amino acids. V was cut by 3 bases and J by 7 bases, with 10 bases left in between. The CDR3 loop reads CASSMRVRNSPLHF. The CDR3 nucleotides read TGTGCCAGTAGTATGAGGGTTAGGAATTCACCCCTCCACTTT.

V gene TRBV7-2 combines with J gene TRBJ2-1, with 7 bases that match TRBD1. J lost 9 bases, V lost 5 bases, and 10 bases had no gene match. CDR3 length: 14 residues. Looked up from germline, CDR1 is SGHTA and CDR2 is FQGNSA. CDR3 bases: TGTGCCAGCAGCCGCCAGACAGGGCTGGGTGAGCAGTTCTTC. Translation gives CASSRQTGLGEQFF.

This clone appeared once. The genes are TRBV27 and TRBJ1-4; D gene ambiguous. The CDR3 has 15 residues. Trimming stripped 0 bases from V and 2 bases from J, with 7 bases between. Germline V gene lookup returns CDR1 MNHEY and CDR2 SMNVEV (reference sequence). The CDR3 DNA reads as TGTGCCAGCAGTTTATCGAGAACTACTAATGAAAAACTGTTTTTT. Encoded protein: CASSLSRTTNEKLFF. The whole variable domain, remainder taken from reference TRBV27 and TRBJ1-4, is EAQVTQNPRYLITVTGKKLTVTCSQNMNHEYMSWYRQDPGLGLRQIYYSMNVEVTDKGDVPEGYKVSRKEKRNFPLILESPSPNQTSLYFCASSLSRTTNEKLFFGSGTQLSVL.

V gene TRBV19 combines with J gene TRBJ1-2; D unclear. This CDR3 is 14 amino acids long. Germline V gives CDR1 LNHDA, CDR2 SQIVND (reference sequence). Trimming took off 3 bases at V and 10 bases at J, with 18 bases between the two ends. The CDR3 coding sequence is TGTGCCAGTAGTATTCGGCAAACGGGTCTCTACTACACCTTC. Translated: CASSIRQTGLYYTF. The variable domain in full, with the rest retrieved from reference TRBV19 and TRBJ1-2, is DGGITQSPKYLFRKEGQNVTLSCEQNLNHDAMYWYRQDPGQGLRLIYYSQIVNDFQKGDIAEGYSVSREKKESFPLTVTSAQKNPTAFYLCASSIRQTGLYYTFGSGTRLTVV.

The CDR3 reads CASSQRQGSPYGYTF. The DNA for the CDR3 is TGTGCCAGCAGCCAGCGACAGGGGAGCCCCTATGGCTACACCTTC. The chain has TRBV14 and TRBJ1-2, with 8 positions matching TRBD1. Trimming cost V 3 bases and J 4 bases; bases outside gene matches: 7. CDR3 length: 15 residues. Germline assignment: CDR1 SGHDN and CDR2 FVKESK.

J is TRBJ2-2 and V is TRBV6-4, with 10 bases fitting TRBD2. From germline, CDR1 is MRHNA and CDR2 SNTAGT. CDR3 length: 15 residues. After removal of 7 bases from V and 7 bases from J, the junction contained 9 bases not matched to a gene. The CDR3 DNA reads as TGTGCCAGCACGTTCCTAGCGGGAGTCGGCGGGGAGCTGTTTTTT. Translating gives CASTFLAGVGGELFF.

The chain carries TRBV9 and TRBJ2-1, with 7 bases lining up with TRBD2. In germline, CDR1 is SGDLS, CDR2 YYNGEE. CDR3 length equals 15 residues. The trim removed 0 bases at V and 7 bases at J, leaving 7 bases unmatched. CDR3 nucleotide sequence: TGTGCCAGCAGCGTAGGTATGTCTAGCGGAAATGAGCAGTTCTTC. Protein sequence: CASSVGMSSGNEQFF.

This clone was seen only a few times. The chain couples TRBV7-2 to TRBJ1-2, with 7 bases that match TRBD1. The CDR3 covers 15 residues. J lost 8 bases, V lost 1 base, and 10 bases had no gene match. Germline CDR1 reads SGHTA; CDR2 reads FQGNSA. This CDR3 reads CASSLVLGTALGYTF. In DNA, the CDR3 is TGTGCCAGCAGCTTAGTCCTGGGGACAGCTCTCGGCTACACCTTC. The full variable domain, with the rest looked up from reference TRBV7-2 and TRBJ1-2, is GAGVSQSPSNKVTEKGKDVELRCDPISGHTALYWYRQSLGQGLEFLIYFQGNSAPDKSGLPSDRFSAERTGGSVSTLTIQRTQQEDSAVYLCASSLVLGTALGYTFGSGTRLTVV.

The rearrangement joins TRBV6-6 to TRBJ2-3; 10 bases line up with TRBD2. The germline V gene has CDR1 MNHNY and CDR2 SVGAGI (reference sequence). The trim removed 7 bases at V and 5 bases at J, leaving 6 bases unmatched. The CDR3 sequence is 14 residues long. The CDR3 DNA reads as TGTGCCAGCAAGATCCCTAGCGGGGGAGATACGCAGTATTTT. Translation: CASKIPSGGDTQYF.

The chain recombines TRBV7-8 with TRBJ1-5; D unclear. The CDR3 length is 12 residues. Trimming cost V 0 bases and J 15 bases, with 12 bases left between them. The germline gives CDR1 SGHVS, CDR2 FQNEAQ. Here the CDR3 reads CASSLAGGVVHF. CDR3 coding DNA: TGTGCCAGCAGCTTAGCGGGAGGCGTGGTGCATTTT.

This clone was counted a single time. The V call is TRBV4-3, the J call TRBJ2-2; tentative D call: TRBD2 (5 bases). The germline V gene has CDR1 LGHNA and CDR2 YSLEER. The V gene lost 0 bases and the J gene lost 10 bases, with 6 bases spanning the gap. This CDR3 has 12 amino acids. CDR3 coding DNA: TGCGCCAGCAGCCAAGATCGGGAGGAGCTGTTTTTT. The encoded protein is CASSQDREELFF.